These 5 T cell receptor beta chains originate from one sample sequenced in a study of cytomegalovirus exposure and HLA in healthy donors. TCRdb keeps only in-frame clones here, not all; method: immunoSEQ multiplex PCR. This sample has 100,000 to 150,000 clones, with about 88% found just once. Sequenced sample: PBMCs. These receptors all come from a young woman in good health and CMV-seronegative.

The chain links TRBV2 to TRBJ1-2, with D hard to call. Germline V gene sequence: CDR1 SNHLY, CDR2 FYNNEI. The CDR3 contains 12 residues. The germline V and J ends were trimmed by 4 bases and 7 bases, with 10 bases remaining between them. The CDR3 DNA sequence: TGTGCCAGCAGTGTTCGCGACTTTGGCTACACCTTC. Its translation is CASSVRDFGYTF.

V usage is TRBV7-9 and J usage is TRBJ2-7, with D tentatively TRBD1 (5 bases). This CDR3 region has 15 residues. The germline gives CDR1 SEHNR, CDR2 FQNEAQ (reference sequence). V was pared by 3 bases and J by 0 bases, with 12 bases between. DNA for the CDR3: TGTGCCAGCAGCTTCAGCCAGGGTAGCTCCTACGAGCAGTACGTC. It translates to CASSFSQGSSYEQYV.

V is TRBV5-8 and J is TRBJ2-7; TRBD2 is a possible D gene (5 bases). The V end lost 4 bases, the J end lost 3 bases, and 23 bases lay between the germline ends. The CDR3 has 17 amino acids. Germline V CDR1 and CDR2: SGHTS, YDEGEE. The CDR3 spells CASSQKPLGNPYYEQYF. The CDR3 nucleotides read TGTGCCAGCAGCCAAAAACCTCTCGGGAACCCTTACTACGAGCAGTACTTC. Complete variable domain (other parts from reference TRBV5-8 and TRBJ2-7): EAGVTQSPTHLIKTRGQQATLRCSPISGHTSVYWYQQALGLGLQFLLWYDEGEERNRGNFPPRFSGRQFPNYSSELNVNALELEDSALYLCASSQKPLGNPYYEQYFGPGTRLTVT.

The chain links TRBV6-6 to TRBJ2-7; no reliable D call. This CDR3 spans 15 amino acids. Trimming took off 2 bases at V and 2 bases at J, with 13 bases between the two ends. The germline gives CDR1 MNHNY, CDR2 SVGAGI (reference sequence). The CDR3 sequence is CASSYDLPSAYEQYF. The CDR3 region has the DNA TGTGCCAGCAGTTACGACCTCCCCAGCGCCTACGAGCAGTACTTC.

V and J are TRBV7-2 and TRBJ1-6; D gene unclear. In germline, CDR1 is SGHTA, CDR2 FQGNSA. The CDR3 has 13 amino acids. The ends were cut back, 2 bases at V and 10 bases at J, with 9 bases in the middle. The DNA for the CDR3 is TGTGCCAGCAGCTTACAGATGGGCTCACCCCTCCACTTT. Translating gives CASSLQMGSPLHF.